In this sample, the clone carrying this T cell receptor beta chain turned up once. The antigen is unknown. The assay was immunoSEQ multiplex PCR, and TCRdb's table has in-frame clones only and misses some. The data hold about 73,000 clones, with around 74% observed a single time. The sample originates from a study of vaccination effects on CD4 cells after COVID-19. Within the ViraFEST assay, antigen-specific CD4+ T cells underwent expansion with viral peptide pools prior to sequencing. Culture proceeded for nine to eleven days, and CD4+ T cells were then isolated. Vaccine recipients lacked prior SARS-CoV-2 infection and had negative nucleocapsid antibodies. There are 18 residues in the CDR3. Germline values: CDR1 SGHTA, CDR2 FQGNSA. Trimming took 1 base from V and 6 from J; bases not matched to a gene: 15.

The source of this sequence is a human donor who received a COVID-19 vaccine. The chain has TRBV7-2 and TRBJ1-5; 7 bases line up with TRBD1. This material consisted of CD4+ T cells from PBMCs cultured with HCoV-NL63 spike peptides, taken before COVID-19 vaccination. The CDR3 loop is CASSLDLGAGGRGQPQHF. In DNA, the CDR3 is TGTGCCAGCAGCTTAGACCTTGGGGCAGGGGGTCGAGGTCAGCCCCAGCATTTT. The full variable domain, rest sourced from reference TRBV7-2 and TRBJ1-5, is GAGVSQSPSNKVTEKGKDVELRCDPISGHTALYWYRQSLGQGLEFLIYFQGNSAPDKSGLPSDRFSAERTGGSVSTLTIQRTQQEDSAVYLCASSLDLGAGGRGQPQHFGDGTRLSIL.